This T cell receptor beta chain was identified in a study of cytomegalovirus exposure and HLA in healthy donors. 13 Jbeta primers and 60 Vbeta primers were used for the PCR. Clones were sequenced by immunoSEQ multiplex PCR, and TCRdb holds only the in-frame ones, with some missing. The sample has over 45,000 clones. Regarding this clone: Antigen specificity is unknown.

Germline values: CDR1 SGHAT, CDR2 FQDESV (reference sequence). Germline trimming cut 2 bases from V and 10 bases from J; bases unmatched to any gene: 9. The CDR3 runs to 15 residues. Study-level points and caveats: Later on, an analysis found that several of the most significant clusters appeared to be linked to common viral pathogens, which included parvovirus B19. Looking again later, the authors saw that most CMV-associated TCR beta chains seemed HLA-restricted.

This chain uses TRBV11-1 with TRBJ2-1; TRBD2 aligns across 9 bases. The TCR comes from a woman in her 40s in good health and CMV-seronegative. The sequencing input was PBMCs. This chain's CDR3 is CASSLISGSGGEQFF. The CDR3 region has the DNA TGTGCCAGCAGCTTAATTAGCGGGAGTGGGGGGGAGCAGTTCTTC.